What follows is one T cell receptor (beta chain) and its context. The antigen is unknown. This entry comes from a study of beta chain features in type 1 diabetes. Notes on the study in general: A cDNA-based sequencing approach could over-represent cells with high TCR expression.

The investigators reverse transcribed all of the isolated RNA, so they sequenced expressed TCRB transcripts. Data came from immunoSEQ multiplex PCR; TCRdb stores just in-frame clones and leaves some out. The table has 360,000 or so clones, about 19% seen once; the top ten hold approximately 0.046%. The germline V gene encodes CDR1 SGHTS and CDR2 YDEGEE. Trimming removed 2 bases from V and 7 bases from J, with 12 bases in between. The CDR3 has 14 amino acids. One heparinised draw, averaging around 120 mL, was taken per donor. The sequenced sample was naive CD4+ T cells from blood. The receptor was isolated from a woman aged 18-29 years in good health. The chain has TRBV5-8 and TRBJ1-4; D call uncertain. The CDR3 DNA follows: TGTGCCAGCAGCTTTCGGACTGACGGTGAAAAACTGTTTTTT. Amino acids: CASSFRTDGEKLFF.